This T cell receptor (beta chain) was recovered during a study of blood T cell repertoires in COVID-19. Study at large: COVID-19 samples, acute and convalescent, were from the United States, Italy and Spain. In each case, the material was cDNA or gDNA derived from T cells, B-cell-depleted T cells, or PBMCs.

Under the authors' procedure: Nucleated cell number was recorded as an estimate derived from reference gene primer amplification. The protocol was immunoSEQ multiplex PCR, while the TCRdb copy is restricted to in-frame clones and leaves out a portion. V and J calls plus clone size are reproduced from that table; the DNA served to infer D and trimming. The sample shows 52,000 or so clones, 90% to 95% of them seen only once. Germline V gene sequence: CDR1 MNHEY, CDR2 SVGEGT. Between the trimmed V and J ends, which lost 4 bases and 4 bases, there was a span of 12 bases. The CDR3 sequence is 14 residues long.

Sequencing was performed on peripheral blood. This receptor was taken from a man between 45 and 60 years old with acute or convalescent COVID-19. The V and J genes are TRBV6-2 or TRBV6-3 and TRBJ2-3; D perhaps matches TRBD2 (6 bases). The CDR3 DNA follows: TGTGCCAGCAGTTGGCTAGCGCCTGCAGATACGCAGTATTTT. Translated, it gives CASSWLAPADTQYF.